Below are 29 T cell receptor beta chains sequenced from a single sample in a study of CD8+ T cells in alopecia areata. In each case, RNA was isolated and then reverse transcribed into cDNA as the sequencing template. TCRdb's table, derived via immunoSEQ multiplex PCR, lists solely in-frame clones and lacks some. The sample includes some 44,000 clones, approximately 92% of them seen just once. Treatment denoted: oral pan-JAK inhibitor, 5-10 mg twice daily. The source material was CD8+ T cells sorted from blood, sampled at week 24, from a patient treated with tofacitinib. These TCRs come from a human donor with alopecia areata.

The V gene is TRBV6-5, the J gene TRBJ2-5, with D unresolved. The DNA end is more similar to TRBJ2-7, so the J call may be wrong. CDR3 length: 15 residues. Germline-derived CDR1 and CDR2 are MNHEY and SVGAGI. The CDR3 DNA reads TGTGCCAGCAGTTACGTGGCAGACACCTCCTACGAGCAGTACTTC. This sequence encodes CASSYVADTSYEQYF.

V usage is TRBV28 and J usage is TRBJ1-2, with D possibly being TRBD1 (5 bases). V lost 2 bases and J 8 bases, leaving 15 bases between the germline ends. CDR1 and CDR2 (germline): MDHEN, SYDVKM. The CDR3 consists of 14 residues. The CDR3 DNA reads TGTGCCAGCAGTTTAATTAAGGGTGGGACCGGCTACACCTTC. The encoded protein is CASSLIKGGTGYTF.

The rearrangement uses TRBV7-9 and TRBJ2-7; 10 bases fit TRBD2. The CDR3 is 15 residues long. Per germline, CDR1 SEHNR and CDR2 FQNEAQ (reference sequence). J gave up 3 bases and V 6 bases, and 8 bases lay outside the gene matches. CDR3 nucleotides: TGTGCCAGCAGTGGTCTAGCGGGGGTCGGCTACGAGCAGTACTTC. It specifies CASSGLAGVGYEQYF.

The V and J genes are TRBV27 and TRBJ2-5; D gene unclear. The J call may be faulty, since TRBJ2-7 better matches the DNA end. CDR1 is MNHEY, CDR2 SMNVEV, per germline (reference sequence). This CDR3 is built from 11 residues. The CDR3 loop is CASSLTYEQYF. The CDR3 DNA reads TGTGCCAGCAGTTTAACCTACGAGCAGTACTTC.

The gene calls are TRBV15 and TRBJ2-3; TRBD2 is a possible D gene (5 bases). The CDR3 extends over 14 amino acids. CDR1 LNHNV and CDR2 YYDKDF come from the germline V gene (reference sequence). The germline V and J ends were trimmed by 5 bases and 0 bases, with 9 bases remaining between them. The DNA of the CDR3 is TGTGCCACCAGCCGGGATTCTAGCACAGATACGCAGTATTTT. It yields the protein CATSRDSSTDTQYF.

The genes are TRBV27 and TRBJ2-3; TRBD2 might be the D (6 bases). Germline lookup yields CDR1 MNHEY and CDR2 SMNVEV (reference sequence). The CDR3 contains 13 residues. Between the trimmed V and J ends, which lost 9 bases and 2 bases, there was a span of 12 bases. CDR3 bases: TGTGCCAGTAGACGGGGGTTCACAGATACGCAGTATTTT. Translated: CASRRGFTDTQYF.

The chain recombines TRBV30 with TRBJ2-2, with D tentatively TRBD1 (5 bases). V was trimmed by 2 bases and J by 1 base, leaving 5 bases between them. The CDR3 covers 13 residues. The germline gives CDR1 GTSNPN, CDR2 SVGIG (reference sequence). CDR3 DNA: TGTGCCTGGAGTACAGGGAACACCGGGGAGCTGTTTTTT. Its translation: CAWSTGNTGELFF.

This clone was observed a single time. The gene calls are TRBV28 and TRBJ2-7, with 7 nucleotides matching TRBD2. V was pared by 6 bases and J by 4 bases, with 6 bases of the junction left unmatched. The germline CDR1 and CDR2 sequences are MDHEN and SYDVKM. The CDR3 covers 13 residues. In nucleotides, the CDR3 is TGTGCCAGCAGCAGCGGGATGAAGTACGAGCAGTACTTC. Translated, it gives CASSSGMKYEQYF. Variable domain in full (rest from reference TRBV28 and TRBJ2-7): DVKVTQSSRYLVKRTGEKVFLECVQDMDHENMFWYRQDPGLGLRLIYFSYDVKMKEKGDIPEGYSVSREKKERFSLILESASTNQTSMYLCASSSGMKYEQYFGPGTRLTVT.

The J gene is TRBJ2-1, the V gene TRBV28; 10 positions agree with TRBD2. Germline CDR1 reads MDHEN; CDR2 reads SYDVKM. The junction had 12 bases not matched to a gene; V was cut back by 6 bases and J by 10 bases. The CDR3 length is 15 residues. CDR3 nucleotide sequence: TGTGCCAGCAGCCCAAGCCCTAGCGGGGGAAGGGAGCAGTTCTTC. Translating it yields CASSPSPSGGREQFF.

In its sample, this clone was seen once. The V and J genes are TRBV27 and TRBJ2-2; D possibly uses TRBD1 or TRBD2 (5 bases each). CDR3 length: 17 residues. The germline V gene encodes CDR1 MNHEY and CDR2 SMNVEV (reference sequence). V was shortened by 2 bases and J by 6 bases, with 19 bases between the two germline ends. The CDR3 coding sequence is TGTGCCAGCAGTTTAGATGTGGGGGTGGCAAGAGCCGGGGAGCTGTTTTTT. Its translation is CASSLDVGVARAGELFF.

The chain joins TRBV5-6 to TRBJ2-4; D could derive from TRBD1 or TRBD2 (5 bases each). The CDR3 extends over 13 amino acids. The V gene's germline CDR1 is SGHDT and CDR2 YYEEEE. V lost 0 bases and J 15 bases, leaving 16 bases between the germline ends. This CDR3 is CASSLGIGAVWYF. CDR3 sequence (DNA): TGTGCCAGCAGCTTGGGAATCGGGGCCGTATGGTACTTC.

This chain uses TRBV30 with TRBJ2-1, with 8 bases that match TRBD2. The germline V gene encodes CDR1 GTSNPN and CDR2 SVGIG (reference sequence). The CDR3 length is 16 residues. The V and J ends lost 1 base and 4 bases, in that order; junction bases with no gene match: 9. CDR3 DNA sequence: TGTGCCTGGAGTGGTCTTACTAGCGGAGGATACAATGAGCAGTTCTTC. Its translation: CAWSGLTSGGYNEQFF.

The V and J genes are TRBV7-9 and TRBJ2-1; 9 bases map to TRBD1. The length of the CDR3 is 16 residues. Per the germline V gene, CDR1 is SEHNR and CDR2 is FQNEAQ (reference sequence). Losses at the gene ends were 4 bases for V and 2 bases for J; bases not matched to a gene: 6. CDR3 in DNA: TGTGCCAGCAGCTCAACCGGGACAGGGCCCTACAATGAGCAGTTCTTC. Protein product: CASSSTGTGPYNEQFF.

V usage is TRBV28 and J usage is TRBJ2-7; 7 bases agree with TRBD2. The ends lost 10 bases at V and 7 bases at J; junction bases unmatched: 13. CDR3 size: 13 residues. CDR1 and CDR2 from the germline V gene are MDHEN and SYDVKM. CDR3 residues: CATSRAKGGEQYF. In DNA form, the CDR3 reads TGTGCCACCTCCCGGGCCAAGGGAGGGGAGCAGTACTTC.

The chain employs TRBV4-1 and TRBJ1-3; D is perhaps TRBD1 (6 bases). Germline V gene sequence: CDR1 MGHRA, CDR2 YSYEKL. V lost 4 bases, J lost 2 bases, and 12 bases lay in between. This CDR3 has 15 residues. The CDR3 loop reads CASSPTGNAGNTIYF. CDR3 nucleotide sequence: TGCGCCAGCAGCCCAACAGGGAACGCTGGAAACACCATATATTTT.

This clone turned up a few times. CDR3 sequence: CASRLGPIAGDTYNEQFF. Here the CDR3 DNA reads TGTGCCAGCAGACTAGGTCCCATAGCGGGGGACACCTACAATGAGCAGTTCTTC. This sequence joins TRBV11-1 and TRBJ2-1, with 9 nucleotides matching TRBD2. This CDR3 contains 18 residues. V was pared by 6 bases and J by 2 bases, with 14 bases of the junction left unmatched. Germline loops: CDR1 SGHAT, CDR2 FQDESV (reference sequence).

This rearrangement joins TRBV28 to TRBJ1-2; 7 positions match TRBD1. The germline gives CDR1 MDHEN, CDR2 SYDVKM. The CDR3 contains 16 residues. V lost 1 base and J lost 8; bases outside the gene matches: 13. This chain's CDR3 is CASSLYRQGPLGGYTF. CDR3 sequence (DNA): TGTGCCAGCAGTTTATACAGACAGGGTCCCCTCGGCGGCTACACCTTC.

This clone has just one count. V gene TRBV4-3 combines with J gene TRBJ2-7; D uncertain. Germline V CDR1 and CDR2: LGHNA, YSLEER. This CDR3 is built from 14 residues. V lost 4 bases and J lost 2, with 12 bases in between. CDR3 coding DNA: TGCGCCAGCAGCCTCGGCAATGCCGCCTACGAGCAGTACTTC. This translates into CASSLGNAAYEQYF.

The chain carries TRBV6-1 and TRBJ2-7, with TRBD2 as a possible D gene (5 bases). In germline, CDR1 is MNHNS, CDR2 SASEGT. This CDR3 has 14 amino acids. V was pared by 8 bases and J by 3 bases, with 17 bases between. In nucleotides, the CDR3 is TGTGCCAGCCGGGGATCGGGCGTCAACTACGAGCAGTACTTC. Its protein product is CASRGSGVNYEQYF.

This chain uses TRBV29-1 with TRBJ2-5; D is unclear. With the DNA end fitting TRBJ2-7 better, the J assignment may be wrong. Germline values: CDR1 SQVTM, CDR2 ANQGSEA. The CDR3 length is 16 residues. The CDR3 nucleotides are TGCAGCGTTGAAGATACGGAGCGCGAGAGCTCCTACGAGCAGTACTTC. It yields the protein CSVEDTERESSYEQYF.

This CDR3 reads CASSPSQVSYEQYF. DNA for the CDR3: TGTGCCAGCAGTCCAAGTCAGGTGTCCTACGAGCAGTACTTC. The chain has TRBV27 and TRBJ2-7; D remains unclear. Trimming removed 5 bases at V and 1 base at J, with 12 bases between. The CDR3 is 14 residues long. Looked up from germline, CDR1 is MNHEY and CDR2 is SMNVEV (reference sequence).

V usage is TRBV28 and J usage is TRBJ2-5, with D tentatively TRBD1 or TRBD2 (5 bases each). The CDR3 is 16 amino acids. The V end was cut by 0 bases, the J end by 2 bases, with 13 bases between. Germline CDR1 MDHEN, CDR2 SYDVKM. For the CDR3, the DNA is TGTGCCAGCAGTTTATGGATAGGGACGGCGCAAGAGACCCAGTACTTC. Its protein is CASSLWIGTAQETQYF.

The chain couples TRBV7-2 to TRBJ2-7; D call uncertain. Germline assignment: CDR1 SGHTA and CDR2 FQGNSA. V dropped 4 bases and J dropped 4 bases, with 14 bases sitting between them. The CDR3 runs 14 residues. CDR3 bases: TGTGCCAGCAGCTCCGCTCTTAGTGTGTACGAGCAGTACTTC. Residues: CASSSALSVYEQYF.

This chain links TRBV20-1 with TRBJ2-1; no definite D call. The germline V gene has CDR1 DFQATT and CDR2 SNEGSKA (reference sequence). V was trimmed by 5 bases and J by 7 bases, leaving 9 bases between them. The CDR3 sequence is 11 residues long. For the CDR3, the DNA is TGCAGTGCTCAGAAAGGTAATGAGCAGTTCTTC. Its protein product is CSAQKGNEQFF.

This sequence joins TRBV6-4 and TRBJ2-2, with unresolved D. This CDR3 contains 13 residues. The V gene's germline CDR1 is MRHNA and CDR2 SNTAGT. Trimming cost V 3 bases and J 6 bases, with 8 bases left between them. In DNA, the CDR3 is TGTGCCAGCAGTGATGGGCAATCCGGGGAGCTGTTTTTT. Its translation is CASSDGQSGELFF.

In the case of this clone: At one boundary the junction diverges from the germline segment, which might be a read error. This chain uses TRBV5-6 with TRBJ2-1; TRBD1 matches at 10 bases. CDR1 and CDR2 (germline): SGHDT, YYEEEE. The CDR3 has 15 residues. The CDR3, as DNA: TGTGCCAGCAGCTTGCGGGACAGGGGTTCGGTCCCCCCGATCTTC. Translated, it gives CASSLRDRGSVPPIF.

This chain uses TRBV28 with TRBJ2-2, with 11 positions matching TRBD2. This CDR3 has 17 amino acids. Unmatched junction bases numbered 6, after V lost 2 bases and J lost 4 bases. The V gene's germline CDR1 is MDHEN and CDR2 SYDVKM. The CDR3 protein is CASSLILAGGPTGELFF. CDR3 in DNA: TGTGCCAGCAGTTTAATCCTAGCGGGGGGACCCACCGGGGAGCTGTTTTTT.

J is TRBJ2-2 and V is TRBV19, with 11 nucleotides matching TRBD1. Looked up from germline, CDR1 is LNHDA and CDR2 is SQIVND (reference sequence). The CDR3 is 15 residues long. V dropped 5 bases and J dropped 7; count of bases not matched to a gene: 6. The CDR3 sequence: CASSPGTGGHGELFF. CDR3 DNA: TGTGCCAGTAGTCCCGGGACAGGGGGTCACGGGGAGCTGTTTTTT.

The chain carries TRBV28 and TRBJ2-1, with D unclear. This CDR3 has 17 residues. CDR1 and CDR2 from the germline V gene are MDHEN and SYDVKM. Trimming stripped 5 bases from V and 7 bases from J, with 24 bases between. CDR3 DNA: TGTGCCAGCAGTCTTGGACCAATCTTTGGGCAATCTAATGAGCAGTTCTTC. As protein: CASSLGPIFGQSNEQFF.